The 6 T cell receptor beta chains below were found in one sample sequenced in a study of T cell repertoires in cytomegalovirus infection (dated by TCRdb to about 2019). Instrument used: Illumina HiSeq 1500. TCRdb reworked the public reads: Q25 trimming with fastp, MiXCR clone assembly, productive beta chains retained. Every entry covers one CDR3 protein and lists the most common genes and DNA from its rows. The sample profile shows just over 300,000 distinct CDR3 sequences; 15% to 20% of them were found once. The ten most abundant clones make up around 12% of the sample. Sequences were obtained from PBMCs. The receptors here all came from a human donor in good health (CMV status not recorded). Some clones in this sample may be carry-over from other donors' samples.

This clonotype has just a few counts. For the CDR3, the DNA is TGCAGTACCAGGGGGGGGCGAGAGCAGCCCCAGCATTTT. It yields the protein CSTRGGREQPQHF. The chain carries TRBV20-1 and TRBJ1-5; 7 bases are shared with TRBD1. The CDR3 extends over 13 amino acids. CDR1 DFQATT and CDR2 SNEGSKA come from the germline V gene (reference sequence). The trim removed 8 bases at V and 7 bases at J, leaving 11 bases unmatched.

The J gene is TRBJ1-4, the V gene TRBV6-5; D ambiguous. Looked up from germline, CDR1 is MNHEY and CDR2 is SVGAGI. With 0 bases removed from V and 0 bases from J, the gap between germline ends came to 17 bases. The CDR3 loop spans 19 amino acids. The CDR3 DNA is TGTGCCAGCAGTTACTCGATTACCCTCGGGGTCGCAACTAATGAAAAACTGTTTTTT. Translated, it gives CASSYSITLGVATNEKLFF.

The J gene is TRBJ2-5, the V gene TRBV20-1; weak D call: TRBD1 (6 bases). Deletions cut 5 bases from V and 3 bases from J, with 13 bases between. CDR3 length: 13 residues. Germline V gene sequence: CDR1 DFQATT, CDR2 SNEGSKA (reference sequence). Here the CDR3 reads CSASQGEKETQYF. The CDR3 DNA is TGCAGTGCTTCACAGGGAGAAAAAGAGACCCAGTACTTC.

This clonotype appeared a few times. The chain links TRBV28 to TRBJ2-5; 12 nucleotides line up with TRBD1. Germline assignment: CDR1 MDHEN and CDR2 SYDVKM. V shed 5 bases and J 4 bases; nucleotides not matched to a gene: 8. The CDR3 covers 16 residues. In DNA form, the CDR3 reads TGTGCCAGCAGTACCCCCGGGACAGGGGGCGGAGAGACCCAGTACTTC. Its protein is CASSTPGTGGGETQYF. Filled out from reference TRBV28 and TRBJ2-5, the complete variable domain reads DVKVTQSSRYLVKRTGEKVFLECVQDMDHENMFWYRQDPGLGLRLIYFSYDVKMKEKGDIPEGYSVSREKKERFSLILESASTNQTSMYLCASSTPGTGGGETQYFGPGTRLLVL.

In this sample, this clonotype turned up a few times. The J gene is TRBJ2-7, the V gene TRBV7-9; 10 nucleotides align to TRBD1. V lost 4 bases to trimming and J lost 3 bases; unmatched junction nucleotides: 6. CDR3 length equals 15 residues. Per the germline V gene, CDR1 is SEHNR and CDR2 is FQNEAQ (reference sequence). CDR3 in amino acids: CASSYPGQGFYEQYF. The DNA for the CDR3 is TGTGCCAGCAGCTATCCGGGACAGGGGTTCTACGAGCAGTACTTC.

This chain joins TRBV4-3 and TRBJ1-1; no clear D. Germline-derived CDR1 and CDR2 are LGHNA and YSLEER. This CDR3 is 16 amino acids long. Between the trimmed V and J ends, which lost 0 bases and 5 bases, there was a span of 16 bases. The CDR3, as DNA: TGCGCCAGCAGCCAAGACGCCGTGACGGCCGAAACTGAAGCTTTCTTT. This translates into CASSQDAVTAETEAFF.